The rows below give T cell receptor beta chains drawn from one sample of a study of identical twins. TCRdb re-derived calls from the 5' RACE reads in MiXCR, one entry per CDR3 protein. The table has approximately 240,000 distinct CDR3 sequences, more than 13% seen once; the top ten hold approximately 8.2%. The sequenced sample was memory (CD45RO+) T cells sorted from blood. Receptors were obtained from a woman between 18 and 30 years old in good health. Each CDR3 is given with its conserved first and last residue. A D gene is named only where the DNA matches it firmly. Clone size, where shown, is once, few, many, or a class for clones that have expanded.

d_call j_call v_call clone_size cdr3_nt cdr3_aa
NA TRBJ1-2 TRBV12-3/TRBV12-4 few TGTGCCAGCAGTTTAAGGACAGTCTATGGCTACACCTTC CASSLRTVYGYTF
NA TRBJ2-1 TRBV20-1 NA TGCAGTGCTAGTCGACCCCAGGGGATTAACTACAATGAGCAGTTCTTC CSASRPQGINYNEQFF
NA TRBJ2-3 TRBV6-1 few TGTGCCAGCCAGATCACAGTTACAGATACGCAGTATTTT CASQITVTDTQYF
NA TRBJ2-5 TRBV6-1 many TGTGCCAGCAGTCCCCGGACCAACAGGGAGACCCAGTACTTC CASSPRTNRETQYF
TRBD2 TRBJ2-2 TRBV25-1 many TGTGCCAGCAGTCCCACCCCCGGGACTAGCGGGAGGGCCTCGTACACCGGGGAGCTGTTTTTT CASSPTPGTSGRASYTGELFF
NA TRBJ1-5 TRBV12-3/TRBV12-4 many TGTGCCAGCAGTACCTCAGGGGATCAGCCCCAGCATTTT CASSTSGDQPQHF
TRBD2 TRBJ2-7 TRBV30 NA TGTGCCTGTGGACTAACGGGAGGCCCGGAGCAGTACTTC CACGLTGGPEQYF
NA TRBJ1-1 TRBV20-1 NA TGCAGTGCTAGCGAAGGGCTTTACACTGAAGCTTTCTTT CSASEGLYTEAFF
NA TRBJ2-1 TRBV7-9 few TGTGCCAGCAGCTCGGAACAGAACAATGAGCAGTTCTTC CASSSEQNNEQFF
NA TRBJ2-7 TRBV5-1 few TGCGCCAGCAGCTTGTCGTTTAATGCCTACTACGAGCAGTACTTC CASSLSFNAYYEQYF
TRBD2 TRBJ2-3 TRBV7-9 NA TGTGCCAGCAGCCGGACTAGCGGGACCACAGATACGCAGTATTTT CASSRTSGTTDTQYF
TRBD1 TRBJ1-5 TRBV7-8 NA TGTGCCAGCAGCTGGGACAGCCATACATCTAGGCCCCAGCATTTT CASSWDSHTSRPQHF
NA TRBJ2-7 TRBV7-9 few TGTGCCAGCAGCTCAAGTGACAGGAGACCCTACGAGCAGTACTTC CASSSSDRRPYEQYF
NA TRBJ2-3 TRBV12-3/TRBV12-4 few TGTGCCAGCAGGCCCGGACAGATAGATACGCAGTATTTT CASRPGQIDTQYF
NA TRBJ1-4 TRBV5-1 NA TGCGCCAGCAGCGCCGGACAGTTAAATGAAAAACTGTTTTTT CASSAGQLNEKLFF
NA TRBJ2-7 TRBV9 many TGTGCCAGCAGCGTAGGTAGTAGGCCGTTCGAGCAGTACTTC CASSVGSRPFEQYF
TRBD2 TRBJ2-7 TRBV5-6 few TGTGCCAGCAGCTTGGTGGTAGCGGGAGGGCGTACCTACGAGCAGTACTTC CASSLVVAGGRTYEQYF
TRBD1 TRBJ2-3 TRBV7-9 few TGTGCCAGCAGTCGGGGACAGATCACAGATACGCAGTATTTT CASSRGQITDTQYF
NA TRBJ1-3 TRBV19 NA TGTGCCACCTCAGGGGTCATCTCTGGAAACACCATATATTTT CATSGVISGNTIYF
TRBD2 TRBJ2-1 TRBV20-1 NA TGCAGTGTTTCGACTAGCGGGAGAGACAATGAGCAGTTCTTC CSVSTSGRDNEQFF
NA TRBJ2-3 TRBV28 many TGTGCCAGCTCTTTTTTGCAGGGCACAGATACGCAGTATTTT CASSFLQGTDTQYF
NA TRBJ2-2 TRBV7-9 NA TGTGCCAGCAGCTTAAGCTCGGCGGGTGCGAACACCGGGGAGCTGTTTTTT CASSLSSAGANTGELFF
NA TRBJ1-6 TRBV4-1 NA TGCGCCAGCAGCCAAGATTCAGGGAGGGATTTAAATTCACCCCTCCACTTT CASSQDSGRDLNSPLHF